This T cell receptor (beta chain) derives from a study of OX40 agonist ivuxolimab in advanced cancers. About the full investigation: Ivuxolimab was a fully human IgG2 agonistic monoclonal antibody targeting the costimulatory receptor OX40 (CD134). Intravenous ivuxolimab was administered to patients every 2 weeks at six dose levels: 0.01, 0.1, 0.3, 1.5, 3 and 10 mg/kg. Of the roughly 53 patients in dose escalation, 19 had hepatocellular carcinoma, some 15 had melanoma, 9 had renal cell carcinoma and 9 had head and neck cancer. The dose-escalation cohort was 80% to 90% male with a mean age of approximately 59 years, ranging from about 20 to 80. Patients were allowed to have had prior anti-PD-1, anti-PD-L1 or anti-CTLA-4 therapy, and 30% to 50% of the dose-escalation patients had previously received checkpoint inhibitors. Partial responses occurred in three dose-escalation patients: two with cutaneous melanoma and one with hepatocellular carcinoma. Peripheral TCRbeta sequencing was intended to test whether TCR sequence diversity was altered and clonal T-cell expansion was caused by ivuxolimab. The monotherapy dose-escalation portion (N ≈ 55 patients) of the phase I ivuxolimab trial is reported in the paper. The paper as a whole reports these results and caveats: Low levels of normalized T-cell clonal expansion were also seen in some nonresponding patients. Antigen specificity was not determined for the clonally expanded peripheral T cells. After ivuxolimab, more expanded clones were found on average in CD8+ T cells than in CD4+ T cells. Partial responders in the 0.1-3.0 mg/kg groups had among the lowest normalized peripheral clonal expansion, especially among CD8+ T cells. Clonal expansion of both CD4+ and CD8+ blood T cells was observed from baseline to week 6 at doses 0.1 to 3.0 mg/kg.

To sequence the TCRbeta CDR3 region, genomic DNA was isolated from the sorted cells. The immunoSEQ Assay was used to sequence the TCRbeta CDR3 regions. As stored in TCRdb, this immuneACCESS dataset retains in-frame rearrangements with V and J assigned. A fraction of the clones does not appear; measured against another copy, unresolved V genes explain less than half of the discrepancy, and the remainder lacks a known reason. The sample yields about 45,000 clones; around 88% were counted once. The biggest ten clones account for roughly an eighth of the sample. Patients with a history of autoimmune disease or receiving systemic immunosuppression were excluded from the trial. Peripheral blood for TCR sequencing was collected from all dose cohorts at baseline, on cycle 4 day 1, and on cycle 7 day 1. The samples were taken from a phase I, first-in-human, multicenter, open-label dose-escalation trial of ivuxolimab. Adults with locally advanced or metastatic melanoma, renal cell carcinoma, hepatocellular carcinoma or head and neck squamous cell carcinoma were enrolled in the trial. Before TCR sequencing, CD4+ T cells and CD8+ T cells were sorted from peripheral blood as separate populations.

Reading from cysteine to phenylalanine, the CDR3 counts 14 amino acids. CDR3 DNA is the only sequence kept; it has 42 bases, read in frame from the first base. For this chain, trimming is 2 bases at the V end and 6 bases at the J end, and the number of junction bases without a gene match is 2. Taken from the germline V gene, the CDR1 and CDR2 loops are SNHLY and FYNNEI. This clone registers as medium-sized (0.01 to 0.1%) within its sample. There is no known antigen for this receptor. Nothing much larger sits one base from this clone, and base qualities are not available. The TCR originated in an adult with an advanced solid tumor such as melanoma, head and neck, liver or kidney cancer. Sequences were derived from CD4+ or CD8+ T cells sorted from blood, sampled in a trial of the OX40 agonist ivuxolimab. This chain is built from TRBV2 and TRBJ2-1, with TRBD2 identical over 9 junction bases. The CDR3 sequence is CASSENSGSNEQFF. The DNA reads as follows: TGTGCCAGCAGTGAAAATAGCGGGAGCAATGAGCAGTTCTTC. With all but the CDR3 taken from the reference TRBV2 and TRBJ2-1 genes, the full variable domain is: EPEVTQTPSHQVTQMGQEVILRCVPISNHLYFYWYRQILGQKVEFLVSFYNNEISEKSEIFDDQFSVERPDGSNFTLKIRSTKLEDSAMYFCASSENSGSNEQFFGPGTRLTVL.